This T cell receptor beta chain came from a study of cytomegalovirus exposure and HLA in healthy donors. Study details: Of roughly 400 genotyped donors, roughly 80% clustered with self-reported Caucasian donors.

13 Jbeta primers and 60 Vbeta primers were used for the PCR. Sequenced by immunoSEQ multiplex PCR; TCRdb stores in-frame clones only, minus some. The data show 85,000 to 110,000 clones, roughly 77% seen once. The CDR3 covers 14 residues. V lost 4 bases and J lost 7; bases outside the gene matches: 3. Germline CDR1 SEHNR, CDR2 FQNEAQ (reference sequence). The clonotype comes from a woman younger than 35 in good health and CMV-seropositive. The V gene is TRBV7-9, the J gene TRBJ2-2; 10 positions match TRBD2. The sample was PBMCs. The CDR3 sequence is CASSSGLANGELFF. CDR3 sequence (DNA): TGTGCCAGCAGCTCGGGACTAGCGAACGGGGAGCTGTTTTTT. The full variable domain, in which reference TRBV7-9 and TRBJ2-2 provide the parts outside the CDR3, is DTGVSQNPRHKITKRGQNVTFRCDPISEHNRLYWYRQTLGQGPEFLTYFQNEAQLEKSRLLSDRFSAERPKGSFSTLEIQRTEQGDSAMYLCASSSGLANGELFFGEGSRLTVL.